The sequence of this TCR beta chain was determined in a study of T cell responses to AZD1222 COVID-19 vaccine. Study-wide findings and caveats: Clonal diversity may have been underestimated in mostly white British donors. Targets within unmutated variant regions were reportedly found for nearly half of spike-specific TCRs. Baseline serology detected seropositivity in only six or seven AZD1222 recipients.

The CDR3 is 14 residues long. From germline, CDR1 is MNHEY and CDR2 SVGAGI. V was clipped by 2 bases and J by 7 bases, with 11 bases between them. Turning to this clone: Its antigen is still unknown.

Generated by immunoSEQ multiplex PCR, the TCRdb table keeps only in-frame clones and is missing some. The sample lists some 150,000 clones, around nine tenths seen once, with around 2.8% in the top ten. The starting material was peripheral blood, obtained on day 0 of MenACWY control vaccination. The TCR comes from an adult in good health. This chain uses TRBV6-5 with TRBJ1-4; D is undetermined. CDR3 nucleotides: TGTGCCAGCAGTTACGGCAGGATCGCTGAAAAACTGTTTTTT. This encodes CASSYGRIAEKLFF.